The 17 T cell receptor beta chains presented below share a single source sample, sequenced in a study of blood T cells in healthy people across ages. Then a second PCR, running roughly 7 to 11 cycles, was carried out with a sample-barcoded 5' primer and a J-beta primer mix. TCRdb redid the calling of the 5' RACE reads with MiXCR, one entry per CDR3 protein. The table includes approximately 800,000 distinct CDR3 sequences, more than 45% detected once. Specimen: blood. The source of these receptors is a man aged 30 to 39 in good health.

V and J are TRBV4-2 and TRBJ2-6; D gene ambiguous. This CDR3 is built from 14 residues. Deletions cut 1 base from V and 3 bases from J, with 4 bases between. Germline V gene lookup returns CDR1 LGHNA and CDR2 YNFKEQ. CDR3 region: CASSQAYGANVLTF. The CDR3, as DNA: TGTGCCAGCAGCCAAGCCTATGGGGCCAACGTCCTGACTTTC.

J is TRBJ2-3 and V is TRBV13; 7 bases agree with TRBD2. V lost 3 bases, J lost 6 bases, and 9 bases stayed unmatched. The germline CDR1 and CDR2 sequences are PRHDT and FYEKMQ (reference sequence). This CDR3 region has 15 residues. The DNA for the CDR3 is TGTGCCAGCAGCTTCCGACTAGCAGGAGTTGATACGCAGTATTTT. Protein sequence: CASSFRLAGVDTQYF.

The J gene is TRBJ2-7, the V gene TRBV9; 9 nucleotides line up with TRBD2. The J segment lost 0 bases and the V segment lost 0 bases, leaving 10 bases of the junction unmatched. Germline CDR1 reads SGDLS; CDR2 reads YYNGEE. The CDR3 has 18 amino acids. CDR3 loop: CASSVEGGGSGGSYEQYF. DNA of the CDR3: TGTGCCAGCAGCGTAGAAGGTGGGGGTAGCGGGGGCTCCTACGAGCAGTACTTC.

The chain links TRBV20-1 to TRBJ2-7; possibly TRBD1 for D (7 bases). Germline V gives CDR1 DFQATT, CDR2 SNEGSKA (reference sequence). CDR3 length: 19 residues. Trimming removed 1 base from V and 3 bases from J, with 28 bases in between. The CDR3 bases are TGCAGTGCTAGAGGTTTTGAATTCCGGCGGGGACAGAGACTCTACGAGCAGTACTTC. Its protein is CSARGFEFRRGQRLYEQYF.

This chain joins TRBV7-9 and TRBJ2-7, with a tentative D call TRBD2 (6 bases). There are 13 residues in the CDR3. Trimming shortened V by 3 bases and J by 3 bases, and 9 bases separated the two germline ends. CDR1 and CDR2 from the germline V gene are SEHNR and FQNEAQ (reference sequence). CDR3 protein: CASSFGGDYEQYF. The CDR3 DNA reads as TGTGCCAGCAGCTTCGGCGGGGACTACGAGCAGTACTTC. The full variable domain, its missing parts supplied by reference TRBV7-9 and TRBJ2-7, is DTGVSQNPRHKITKRGQNVTFRCDPISEHNRLYWYRQTLGQGPEFLTYFQNEAQLEKSRLLSDRFSAERPKGSFSTLEIQRTEQGDSAMYLCASSFGGDYEQYFGPGTRLTVT.

The J gene is TRBJ2-3, the V gene TRBV3-1; D call uncertain. There are 16 residues in the CDR3. Germline assignment: CDR1 LGHDT and CDR2 YNNKEL (reference sequence). The V end lost 3 bases, the J end lost 4 bases, and 17 bases lay between the germline ends. CDR3 sequence (DNA): TGTGCCAGCAGCCAGGAAATAGTACAGAGACCAGATACGCAGTATTTT. Amino acid sequence: CASSQEIVQRPDTQYF.

This clonotype was seen a handful of times. The chain has TRBV9 and TRBJ2-1; D ambiguous. Trimming removed 7 bases from V and 8 bases from J, with 10 bases in between. This CDR3 spans 11 amino acids. The germline V gene has CDR1 SGDLS and CDR2 YYNGEE. The CDR3 DNA reads TGTGCCAGCGCGTCCGGTTATGAGCAGTTCTTC. This translates into CASASGYEQFF.

The genes are TRBV9 and TRBJ2-1, with 8 positions matching TRBD1. V lost 3 bases, J lost 3 bases, and 5 bases stayed unmatched. Looked up from germline, CDR1 is SGDLS and CDR2 is YYNGEE. The CDR3 spans 15 residues. The CDR3 spells CASSGETGVYNEQFF. CDR3 DNA sequence: TGTGCCAGCAGCGGGGAGACAGGGGTCTACAATGAGCAGTTCTTC.

This clonotype was seen only a few times. V is TRBV29-1 and J is TRBJ2-5; D call uncertain. V was trimmed by 3 bases and J by 4 bases, leaving 9 bases between them. This CDR3 contains 12 residues. The germline V gene encodes CDR1 SQVTM and CDR2 ANQGSEA. CDR3 loop: CSVEKMGETQYF. In DNA form, the CDR3 reads TGCAGCGTTGAGAAGATGGGAGAGACCCAGTACTTC.

V gene TRBV11-1 combines with J gene TRBJ2-2; the D gene could be TRBD1 or TRBD2 (6 bases each). V was pared by 2 bases and J by 3 bases, with 10 bases between. This CDR3 is built from 15 residues. The germline V gene encodes CDR1 SGHAT and CDR2 FQDESV (reference sequence). The chain's CDR3 is CASSLWGADTGELFF. As DNA, the CDR3 is TGTGCCAGCAGCTTATGGGGGGCGGACACCGGGGAGCTGTTTTTT.

J is TRBJ1-3 and V is TRBV7-2; 7 nucleotides align to TRBD1. The germline V gene encodes CDR1 SGHTA and CDR2 FQGNSA. J lost 0 bases, V lost 6 bases, and 5 bases had no gene match. This CDR3 region has 15 residues. CDR3 loop: CASSSQGSSGNTIYF. DNA of the CDR3: TGTGCCAGCAGTTCACAGGGGAGCTCTGGAAACACCATATATTTT.

This clonotype was detected only a few times. This chain connects TRBV6-1 to TRBJ2-5, with D perhaps assigned TRBD1 or TRBD2 (5 bases each). The CDR3 consists of 14 residues. Germline loops: CDR1 MNHNS, CDR2 SASEGT. V was trimmed by 4 bases and J by 0 bases, leaving 9 bases between them. In nucleotides, the CDR3 is TGTGCCAGCAGTGCATGGGGGTACCAAGAGACCCAGTACTTC. This translates into CASSAWGYQETQYF.

The J gene is TRBJ2-3, the V gene TRBV6-6; D not certain. The CDR3 is 13 amino acids. Between the trimmed V and J ends, which lost 10 bases and 6 bases, there was a span of 17 bases. Per the germline V gene, CDR1 is MNHNY and CDR2 is SVGAGI (reference sequence). The CDR3 here is CATSPGTRDTQYF. The CDR3 DNA reads TGTGCCACTTCCCCGGGCACACGGGATACGCAGTATTTT.

The chain is built from TRBV7-2 and TRBJ2-7; 7 bases match TRBD1. The DNA end favors TRBJ2-5, so the J call may be wrong. The CDR3 is 14 amino acids. Germline loops: CDR1 SGHTA, CDR2 FQGNSA. The CDR3 sequence is CASIPLGGSETQYF. CDR3 sequence (DNA): TGTGCCAGCATCCCCTTAGGGGGCTCGGAGACCCAGTACTTC.

The V call is TRBV30, the J call TRBJ1-1; 7 nucleotides align to TRBD1. The length of the CDR3 is 13 residues. Looked up from germline, CDR1 is GTSNPN and CDR2 is SVGIG (reference sequence). Trimming took 3 bases from V and 5 from J; bases not matched to a gene: 6. The CDR3 spells CAWSRGGRTEAFF. Written as DNA, the CDR3 is TGTGCCTGGAGCAGGGGGGGAAGGACTGAAGCTTTCTTT.

The V and J genes are TRBV20-1 and TRBJ2-1, with D perhaps TRBD1 (5 bases). The V and J ends lost 0 bases and 5 bases respectively, with 11 bases between them. The germline gives CDR1 DFQATT, CDR2 SNEGSKA (reference sequence). The CDR3 has 14 amino acids. This CDR3 reads CSAREAGNHNEQFF. The CDR3 DNA is TGCAGTGCTAGAGAAGCAGGGAACCACAATGAGCAGTTCTTC.

Points on this clonotype: The junction does not match germline at one end; this may be a read error. V is TRBV7-2 and J is TRBJ1-2; D not resolved. Germline values: CDR1 SGHTA, CDR2 FQGNSA. The CDR3 contains 13 residues. CDR3 in amino acids: CANSVLGQQGYTF. The CDR3 coding sequence is TGTGCCAACAGCGTGTTGGGTCAGCAGGGCTACACCTTC.